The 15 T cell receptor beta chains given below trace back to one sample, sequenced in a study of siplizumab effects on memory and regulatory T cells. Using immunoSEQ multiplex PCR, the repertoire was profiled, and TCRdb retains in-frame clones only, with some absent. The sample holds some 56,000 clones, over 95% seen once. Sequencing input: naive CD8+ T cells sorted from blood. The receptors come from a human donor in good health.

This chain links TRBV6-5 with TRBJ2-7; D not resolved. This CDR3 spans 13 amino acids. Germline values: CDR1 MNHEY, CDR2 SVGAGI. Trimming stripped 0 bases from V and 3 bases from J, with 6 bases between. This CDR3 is CASSYSQIYEQYF. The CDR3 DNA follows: TGTGCCAGCAGTTACTCACAGATCTACGAGCAGTACTTC.

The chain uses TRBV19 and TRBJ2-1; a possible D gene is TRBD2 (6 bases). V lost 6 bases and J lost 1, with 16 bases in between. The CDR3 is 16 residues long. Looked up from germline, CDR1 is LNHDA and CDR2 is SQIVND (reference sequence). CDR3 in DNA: TGTGCCAGTAGGCCCAAGTTGGGAGGATCCTACAATGAGCAGTTCTTC. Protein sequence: CASRPKLGGSYNEQFF.

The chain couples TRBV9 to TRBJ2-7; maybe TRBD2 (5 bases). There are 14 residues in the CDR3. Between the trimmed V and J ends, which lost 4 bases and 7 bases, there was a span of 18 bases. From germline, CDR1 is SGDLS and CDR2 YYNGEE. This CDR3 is CASSPRTGDREQYF. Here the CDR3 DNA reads TGTGCCAGCAGCCCCAGGACTGGAGATAGGGAGCAGTACTTC.

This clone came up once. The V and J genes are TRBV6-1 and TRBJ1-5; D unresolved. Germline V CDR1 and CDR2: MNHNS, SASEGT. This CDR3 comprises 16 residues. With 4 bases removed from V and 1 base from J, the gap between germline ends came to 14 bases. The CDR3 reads CASSVLSLGSNQPQHF. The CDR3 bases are TGTGCCAGCAGTGTTTTGTCGCTCGGGAGCAATCAGCCCCAGCATTTT.

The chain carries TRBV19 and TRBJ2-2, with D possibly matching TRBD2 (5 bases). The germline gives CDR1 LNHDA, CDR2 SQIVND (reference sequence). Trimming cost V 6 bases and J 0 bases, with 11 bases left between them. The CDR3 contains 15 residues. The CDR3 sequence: CASRSSRANTGELFF. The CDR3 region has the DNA TGTGCCAGTAGGTCCTCGCGGGCGAACACCGGGGAGCTGTTTTTT.

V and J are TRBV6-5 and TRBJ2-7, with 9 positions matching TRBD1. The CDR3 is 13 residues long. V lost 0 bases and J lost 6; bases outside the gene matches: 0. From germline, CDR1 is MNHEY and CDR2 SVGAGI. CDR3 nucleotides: TGTGCCAGCAGTTACTCGGACAGGGGCGAGCAGTACTTC. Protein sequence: CASSYSDRGEQYF.

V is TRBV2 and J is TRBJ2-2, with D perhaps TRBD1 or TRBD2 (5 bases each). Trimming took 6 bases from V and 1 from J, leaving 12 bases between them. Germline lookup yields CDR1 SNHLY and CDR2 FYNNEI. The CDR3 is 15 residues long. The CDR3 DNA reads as TGTGCCAGCAGGGACTTCCAGGGGAACACCGGGGAGCTGTTTTTT. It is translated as CASRDFQGNTGELFF.

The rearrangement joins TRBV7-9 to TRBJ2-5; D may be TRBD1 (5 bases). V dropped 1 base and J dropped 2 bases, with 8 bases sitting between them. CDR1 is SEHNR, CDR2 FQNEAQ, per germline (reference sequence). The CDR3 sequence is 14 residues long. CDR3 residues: CASSLEHRQETQYF. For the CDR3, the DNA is TGTGCCAGCAGCTTAGAACACAGGCAAGAGACCCAGTACTTC. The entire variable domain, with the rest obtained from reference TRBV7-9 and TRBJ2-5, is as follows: DTGVSQNPRHKITKRGQNVTFRCDPISEHNRLYWYRQTLGQGPEFLTYFQNEAQLEKSRLLSDRFSAERPKGSFSTLEIQRTEQGDSAMYLCASSLEHRQETQYFGPGTRLLVL.

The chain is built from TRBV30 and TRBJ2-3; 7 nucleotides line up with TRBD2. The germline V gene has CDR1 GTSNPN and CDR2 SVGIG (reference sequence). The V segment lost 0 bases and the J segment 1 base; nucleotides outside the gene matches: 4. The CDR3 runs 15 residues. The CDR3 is CAWSVAGIGTDTQYF. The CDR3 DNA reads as TGTGCCTGGAGTGTAGCGGGAATTGGCACAGATACGCAGTATTTT.

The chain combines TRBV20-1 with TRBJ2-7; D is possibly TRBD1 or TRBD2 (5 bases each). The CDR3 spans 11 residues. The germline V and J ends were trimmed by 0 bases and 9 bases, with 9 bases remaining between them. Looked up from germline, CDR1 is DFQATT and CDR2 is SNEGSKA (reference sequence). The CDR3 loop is CSARDFGGQYF. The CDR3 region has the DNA TGCAGTGCTAGAGATTTTGGGGGGCAGTACTTC.

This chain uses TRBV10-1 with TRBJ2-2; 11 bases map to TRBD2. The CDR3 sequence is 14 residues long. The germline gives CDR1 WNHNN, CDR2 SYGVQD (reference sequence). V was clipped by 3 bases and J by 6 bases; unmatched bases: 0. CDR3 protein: CASSELAGAGELFF. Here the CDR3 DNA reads TGCGCCAGCAGTGAACTAGCGGGAGCCGGGGAGCTGTTTTTT.

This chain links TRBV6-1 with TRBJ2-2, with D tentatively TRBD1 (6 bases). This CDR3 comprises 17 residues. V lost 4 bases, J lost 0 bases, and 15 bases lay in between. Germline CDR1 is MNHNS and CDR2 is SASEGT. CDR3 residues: CASSAWTDLSNTGELFF. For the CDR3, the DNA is TGTGCCAGCAGTGCTTGGACAGACCTATCGAACACCGGGGAGCTGTTTTTT.

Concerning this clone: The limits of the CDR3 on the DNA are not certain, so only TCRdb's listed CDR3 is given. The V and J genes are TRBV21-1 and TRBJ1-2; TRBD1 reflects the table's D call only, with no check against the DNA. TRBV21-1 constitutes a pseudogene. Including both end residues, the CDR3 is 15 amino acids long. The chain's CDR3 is CASSTYDCGDRGYTF.

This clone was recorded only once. As DNA, the CDR3 is TGTGCCAGCAGCGCCCCCGGGACAAGGAACACCGGGGAGCTGTTTTTT. This codes for CASSAPGTRNTGELFF. The rearrangement links TRBV13 to TRBJ2-2, with a possible D match to TRBD1 (6 bases). The CDR3 contains 16 residues. The V gene lost 5 bases and the J gene lost 1 base, with 14 bases spanning the gap. The germline CDR1 and CDR2 sequences are PRHDT and FYEKMQ (reference sequence).

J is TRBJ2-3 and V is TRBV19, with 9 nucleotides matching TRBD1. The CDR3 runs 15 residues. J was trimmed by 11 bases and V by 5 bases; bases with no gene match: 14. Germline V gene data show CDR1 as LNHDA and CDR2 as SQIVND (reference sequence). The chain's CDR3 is CASSVTGTGNQGQYF. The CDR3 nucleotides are TGTGCCAGTAGTGTTACCGGGACAGGGAACCAGGGGCAGTATTTT.